This T cell receptor (beta chain) was sequenced in a study of vaccination effects on CD4 cells after COVID-19. Study background: After the second dose, samples were taken at median day 72.

Upon completion of approximately ten days in culture, CD4+ T cells were isolated. Participants were vaccinated with two doses of either the BNT162b2 or mRNA-1273 vaccine. TCRdb's table, derived via immunoSEQ multiplex PCR, lists solely in-frame clones and lacks some. The profile shows about 40,000 clones, around two thirds of them singletons. This clone was detected only a few times. The antigen remains unidentified. The CDR3 has 14 amino acids. In germline, CDR1 is KGHSH, CDR2 LQKENI. The V end was cut by 0 bases, the J end by 4 bases, with 10 bases between. The gene calls are TRBV18 and TRBJ2-7; D gene uncertain. This sequence was found in a human donor who received a COVID-19 vaccine. The sequencing here drew on CD4+ T cells from PBMCs cultured without peptide, taken after COVID-19 vaccination. Here the CDR3 reads CASSPPHSTYEQYF. The CDR3 DNA is TGTGCCAGCTCACCACCGCACAGCACTTACGAGCAGTACTTC.